Detailed here is one T cell receptor beta chain. A read error is possible here, since a much larger clone lies one base away. Using its own MiXCR run on the 5' RACE reads, TCRdb lists one record per CDR3 protein. The table lists more than 300,000 distinct CDR3 sequences, approximately 22% of them singletons. Trimming left V 5 bases short and J 7 bases short, with 19 bases between. Germline V gene lookup returns CDR1 SGHRS and CDR2 YFSETQ. The CDR3 has 15 amino acids. The data stem from a study of T-cell memory formation after mild COVID-19. The receptor was derived from a man aged 18 to 30 who had mild COVID-19 (a few samples of this study predate the infection). Cell type and time point are not known. Specimen: PBMCs or a T cell subset sorted from them (not recorded which). The chain employs TRBV5-1 and TRBJ2-1; D not certain. CDR3 DNA: TGCGCCAGCAGGCTGAATTCCCGGACCCAAAATGAGCAGTTCTTC. Translated, it gives CASRLNSRTQNEQFF.